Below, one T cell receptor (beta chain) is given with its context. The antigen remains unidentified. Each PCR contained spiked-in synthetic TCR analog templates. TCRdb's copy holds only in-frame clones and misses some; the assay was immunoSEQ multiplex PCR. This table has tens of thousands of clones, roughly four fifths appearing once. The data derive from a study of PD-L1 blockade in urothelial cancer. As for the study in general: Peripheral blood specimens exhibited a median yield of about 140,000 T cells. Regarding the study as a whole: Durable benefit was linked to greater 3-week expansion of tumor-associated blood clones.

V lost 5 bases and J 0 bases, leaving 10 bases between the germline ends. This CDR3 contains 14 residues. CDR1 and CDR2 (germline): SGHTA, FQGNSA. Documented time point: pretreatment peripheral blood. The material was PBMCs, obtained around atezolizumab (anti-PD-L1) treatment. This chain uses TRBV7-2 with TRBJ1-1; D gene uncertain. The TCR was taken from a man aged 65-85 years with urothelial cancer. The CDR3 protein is CASSPPPVNTEAFF. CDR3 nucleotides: TGTGCCAGCAGCCCTCCCCCCGTGAACACTGAAGCTTTCTTT.